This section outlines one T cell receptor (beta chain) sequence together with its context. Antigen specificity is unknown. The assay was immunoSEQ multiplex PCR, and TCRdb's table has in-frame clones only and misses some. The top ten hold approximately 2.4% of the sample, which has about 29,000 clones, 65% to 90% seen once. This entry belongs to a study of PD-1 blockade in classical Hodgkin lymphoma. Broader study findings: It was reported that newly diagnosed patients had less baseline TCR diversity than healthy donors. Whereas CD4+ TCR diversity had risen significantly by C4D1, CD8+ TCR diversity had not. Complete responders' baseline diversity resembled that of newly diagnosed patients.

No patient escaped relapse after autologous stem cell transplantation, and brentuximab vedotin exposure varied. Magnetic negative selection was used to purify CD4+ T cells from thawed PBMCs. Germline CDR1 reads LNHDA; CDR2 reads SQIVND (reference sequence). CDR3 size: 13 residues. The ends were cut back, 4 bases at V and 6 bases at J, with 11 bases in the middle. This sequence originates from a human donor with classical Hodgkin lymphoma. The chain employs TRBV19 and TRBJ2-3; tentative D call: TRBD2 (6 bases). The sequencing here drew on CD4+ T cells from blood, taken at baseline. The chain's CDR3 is CASSRASVDTQYF. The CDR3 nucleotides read TGTGCCAGTAGTAGGGCTAGCGTGGATACGCAGTATTTT.